One sample yielded the 28 T cell receptor beta chains listed below, sequenced in a study of cytomegalovirus exposure and HLA in healthy donors (dated by TCRdb to the late 2010s). Libraries were made using the immunoSEQ multiplex PCR assay. The multiplex PCR relied on a mix of 60 forward primers for TCR Vbeta segments and 13 reverse primers for TCR Jbeta segments. TCRdb took over this immuneACCESS table, retaining in-frame rearrangements with V and J assigned. Such tables are incomplete; in checked studies, under half of the missing clones stem from an unresolved V gene, and the remainder is unexplained. The sample table lists approximately 190,000 clones, roughly 80% of them with a count of one. The leading ten clones occupy 2% to 3% of the sample. The sequenced sample consisted of PBMCs. These receptors all stem from a woman aged 45-65 years in good health and CMV-seropositive.

Concerning this clone itself: The sample contains more than one DNA sequence encoding this CDR3. The rearrangement links TRBV30 to TRBJ2-5, with D tentatively TRBD2 (5 bases). In germline, CDR1 is GTSNPN, CDR2 SVGIG (reference sequence). V lost 2 bases and J lost 2, with 12 bases in between. This CDR3 is 14 amino acids long. The CDR3 sequence: CAWSKTGKQETQYF. For the CDR3, the DNA is TGTGCCTGGAGTAAAACGGGGAAACAAGAGACCCAGTACTTC.

This clone was detected only once. V gene TRBV28 combines with J gene TRBJ1-6, with 9 bases identical to TRBD1. This CDR3 region has 18 residues. Unmatched junction bases numbered 8, after V lost 3 bases and J lost 2 bases. Germline lookup yields CDR1 MDHEN and CDR2 SYDVKM. CDR3 region: CASSFPPDRGTYNSPLHF. CDR3 in DNA: TGTGCCAGCAGTTTTCCCCCGGACAGGGGAACCTATAATTCACCCCTCCACTTT. The full variable domain, its missing parts supplied by reference TRBV28 and TRBJ1-6, is DVKVTQSSRYLVKRTGEKVFLECVQDMDHENMFWYRQDPGLGLRLIYFSYDVKMKEKGDIPEGYSVSREKKERFSLILESASTNQTSMYLCASSFPPDRGTYNSPLHFGNGTRLTVT.

The rearrangement uses TRBV18 and TRBJ2-2; 7 bases agree with TRBD2. Germline CDR1 reads KGHSH; CDR2 reads LQKENI. CDR3 length: 15 amino acids. The V and J ends lost 1 base and 6 bases, in that order; junction bases with no gene match: 5. CDR3 nucleotides: TGTGCCAGCTCACCACAAAGCGGGGCCCCCGGGGAGCTGTTTTTT. It specifies CASSPQSGAPGELFF.

The V gene is TRBV6-6, the J gene TRBJ1-1; TRBD1 might be the D (5 bases). Trimming left V 5 bases short and J 7 bases short, with 11 bases between. CDR1 is MNHNY, CDR2 SVGAGI, per germline (reference sequence). CDR3 size: 12 residues. The CDR3 DNA reads as TGTGCCAGCAGTCCGGGGGGACGTGAAGCTTTCTTT. It encodes CASSPGGREAFF.

The CDR3 DNA reads as TGTGCCAGCAGCTTGGACAGGGGATACTACAATGAGCAGTTCTTC. Protein: CASSLDRGYYNEQFF. The chain links TRBV28 to TRBJ2-1; TRBD1 matches 9 bases. Germline CDR1 reads MDHEN; CDR2 reads SYDVKM. Trimming took 6 bases from V and 3 from J; bases not matched to a gene: 6. The CDR3 is 15 residues long.

There are a few counts of this clone. The J gene is TRBJ2-5, the V gene TRBV9; the D gene is possibly TRBD2 (5 bases). Trimming stripped 3 bases from V and 2 bases from J, with 17 bases between. The CDR3 covers 16 residues. Germline V lookup: CDR1 SGDLS, CDR2 YYNGEE. The CDR3 protein is CASSAGMWSPQETQYF. CDR3 sequence (DNA): TGTGCCAGCAGCGCCGGGATGTGGTCTCCACAAGAGACCCAGTACTTC. Together with reference TRBV9 and TRBJ2-5, the CDR3 gives the full variable domain: DSGVTQTPKHLITATGQRVTLRCSPRSGDLSVYWYQQSLDQGLQFLIQYYNGEERAKGNILERFSAQQFPDLHSELNLSSLELGDSALYFCASSAGMWSPQETQYFGPGTRLLVL.

V usage is TRBV5-6 and J usage is TRBJ2-1, with 9 bases that match TRBD2. CDR1 and CDR2 (germline): SGHDT, YYEEEE. CDR3 length: 14 residues. DNA of the CDR3: TGTGCTAGTCTTCTAGCGGGGCGTTACAATGAGCAGTTCTTC. Translation: CASLLAGRYNEQFF.

This chain uses TRBV5-1 with TRBJ2-7, with D possibly being TRBD2 (6 bases). Germline CDR1 reads SGHRS; CDR2 reads YFSETQ. The CDR3 loop spans 14 amino acids. V was shortened by 4 bases and J by 5 bases, with 16 bases between the two germline ends. CDR3 sequence: CASSAGRGGHEQYF. Written as DNA, the CDR3 is TGCGCCAGCAGCGCGGGACGAGGTGGCCACGAGCAGTACTTC.

This chain uses TRBV18 with TRBJ1-2; 7 nucleotides match TRBD1. Germline CDR1 and CDR2: KGHSH and LQKENI. V shed 0 bases and J 4 bases; nucleotides not matched to a gene: 5. CDR3 size: 15 residues. The CDR3 coding sequence is TGTGCCAGCTCACCACCTTCGACAGGGACCTATGGCTACACCTTC. It codes for CASSPPSTGTYGYTF.

The chain joins TRBV2 to TRBJ2-2; TRBD2 agrees at 9 bases. CDR1 and CDR2 from the germline V gene are SNHLY and FYNNEI. The length of the CDR3 is 15 residues. Trimming cost V 4 bases and J 6 bases; bases outside gene matches: 6. Here the CDR3 DNA reads TGTGCCAGCAGTGTTAGCGGGGGCGTAGCCGGGGAGCTGTTTTTT. This encodes CASSVSGGVAGELFF.

V and J are TRBV6-1 and TRBJ1-5, with D possibly TRBD1 on 5 matching bases. V lost 6 bases to trimming and J lost 7 bases, with 19 bases between them. This CDR3 comprises 15 residues. Germline assignment: CDR1 MNHNS and CDR2 SASEGT. The CDR3 region is CASRDGGGVSQPQHF. The CDR3 DNA is TGTGCCAGCAGGGATGGGGGAGGGGTCAGCCAGCCCCAGCATTTT.

The chain uses TRBV5-1 and TRBJ1-4; D not certain. Germline V gene lookup returns CDR1 SGHRS and CDR2 YFSETQ. The length of the CDR3 is 14 residues. The germline V and J ends were trimmed by 3 bases and 2 bases, with 8 bases remaining between them. The DNA for the CDR3 is TGCGCCAGCAGCTCGGGTCATACTAATGAAAAACTGTTTTTT. Translation: CASSSGHTNEKLFF.

A remark on this clone: Other DNA sequences of this sample code for an identical CDR3. This chain joins TRBV7-2 and TRBJ2-3, with 13 bases fitting TRBD2. The germline V gene has CDR1 SGHTA and CDR2 FQGNSA. V gave up 4 bases and J gave up 0 bases; unmatched junction bases: 1. There are 16 residues in the CDR3. The CDR3 loop reads CASSSGLAGSTDTQYF. The CDR3 DNA reads TGTGCCAGCAGCTCGGGACTAGCGGGGAGCACAGATACGCAGTATTTT.

The chain links TRBV19 to TRBJ1-2; 11 nucleotides match TRBD1. This CDR3 is built from 15 residues. The V gene end was trimmed by 6 bases and the J gene end by 8 bases; junction bases not matched to a gene: 11. Germline V gene sequence: CDR1 LNHDA, CDR2 SQIVND (reference sequence). The DNA of the CDR3 is TGTGCCAGTAGCACATTAGGACAGGGGGCTTACGGCTACACCTTC. Translated: CASSTLGQGAYGYTF.

This clone was picked up one time. This chain links TRBV11-2 with TRBJ2-3; tentative D call: TRBD1 (6 bases). The CDR3 totals 15 residues. Germline assignment: CDR1 SGHAT and CDR2 FQNNGV. Trimming took off 7 bases at V and 0 bases at J, with 14 bases between the two ends. DNA for the CDR3: TGTGCCAGCACAATCTCAGGGGCTAGCACAGATACGCAGTATTTT. Translation: CASTISGASTDTQYF.

This chain joins TRBV2 and TRBJ2-3; 7 bases are a match to TRBD2. The CDR3 loop spans 15 amino acids. Germline CDR1 and CDR2: SNHLY and FYNNEI. Trimming cost V 3 bases and J 11 bases; bases outside gene matches: 14. The CDR3 DNA is TGTGCCAGCAGTGATAGCGGACTAGGGGCTAATGTGCAGTATTTT. Its translation: CASSDSGLGANVQYF.

The rearrangement links TRBV5-1 to TRBJ2-5; TRBD2 matches 9 bases. Trimming cost V 1 base and J 4 bases; bases outside gene matches: 5. This CDR3 has 15 residues. The germline V gene encodes CDR1 SGHRS and CDR2 YFSETQ. CDR3 in amino acids: CASSLWRGGGETQYF. Here the CDR3 DNA reads TGCGCCAGCAGCTTGTGGCGGGGGGGCGGAGAGACCCAGTACTTC.

Concerning this clone itself: A read error may produce the germline difference seen at one junction end. This chain connects TRBV7-7 to TRBJ2-3, with 8 bases matching TRBD1. Germline V lookup: CDR1 SSHAT, CDR2 FNYEAQ (reference sequence). This CDR3 is 14 amino acids long. CDR3 in DNA: TGTGCTAGCAGCCCTGCAGGGGGCTCGGGTACGCAGTATTTT. Translating gives CASSPAGGSGTQYF.

The V and J genes are TRBV6-5 and TRBJ1-2; unclear D gene. The germline gives CDR1 MNHEY, CDR2 SVGAGI. This CDR3 region has 13 residues. Trimming removed 6 bases from V and 1 base from J, with 9 bases in between. The CDR3 bases are TGTGCCAGCAGGGTGGGAGTTAACTATGGCTACACCTTC. It encodes CASRVGVNYGYTF.

The chain has TRBV5-4 and TRBJ2-7; TRBD2 might be the D (5 bases). CDR1 SGHNT and CDR2 YYREEE come from the germline V gene (reference sequence). Trimming left V 4 bases short and J 1 base short, with 12 bases between. The CDR3 sequence is 14 residues long. CDR3 region: CASSPPSGSYEQYF. CDR3 in DNA: TGTGCCAGCAGCCCCCCAAGCGGTTCCTACGAGCAGTACTTC.

This chain connects TRBV27 to TRBJ2-3; D is unresolved. The V end lost 5 bases, the J end lost 3 bases, and 15 bases lay between the germline ends. From germline, CDR1 is MNHEY and CDR2 SMNVEV (reference sequence). This CDR3 is 15 amino acids long. The CDR3 DNA reads as TGTGCCAGCAGTCCCTCCGCCACCGCGACAGATACGCAGTATTTT. It encodes CASSPSATATDTQYF.

The chain employs TRBV7-2 and TRBJ1-1, with 7 nucleotides matching TRBD1. V was clipped by 1 base and J by 6 bases; unmatched bases: 8. Germline V gene data show CDR1 as SGHTA and CDR2 as FQGNSA. This CDR3 region has 15 residues. CDR3 sequence: CASSLVPDRESEAFF. CDR3 sequence (DNA): TGTGCCAGCAGCTTAGTCCCCGACAGGGAATCTGAAGCTTTCTTT.

This chain joins TRBV11-3 and TRBJ2-2; no firm D call. Trimming stripped 8 bases from V and 4 bases from J, with 17 bases between. This CDR3 is built from 15 residues. Per the germline V gene, CDR1 is SGHNT and CDR2 is YENEEA. Here the CDR3 reads CASGPGGSGTGELFF. The DNA for the CDR3 is TGTGCCAGCGGCCCCGGCGGCTCGGGCACCGGGGAGCTGTTTTTT.

The gene calls are TRBV11-2 and TRBJ2-7, with a weak D call TRBD1 (5 bases). The germline V gene has CDR1 SGHAT and CDR2 FQNNGV. The CDR3 is 13 residues long. Trimming shortened V by 0 bases and J by 5 bases, and 8 bases separated the two germline ends. The DNA of the CDR3 is TGTGCCAGCAGCTTAGACAGGGTCCACGAGCAGTACTTC. Translation gives CASSLDRVHEQYF. The variable domain in full, with the rest retrieved from reference TRBV11-2 and TRBJ2-7, is EAGVAQSPRYKIIEKRQSVAFWCNPISGHATLYWYQQILGQGPKLLIQFQNNGVVDDSQLPKDRFSAERLKGVDSTLKIQPAKLEDSAVYLCASSLDRVHEQYFGPGTRLTVT.

The chain couples TRBV6-6 to TRBJ2-1; maybe TRBD2 (7 bases). V was trimmed by 7 bases and J by 7 bases, leaving 20 bases between them. The CDR3 is made up of 15 amino acids. The germline V gene encodes CDR1 MNHNY and CDR2 SVGAGI (reference sequence). CDR3 sequence reads: CASNEGVGGRNEQFF. Here the CDR3 DNA reads TGTGCCAGCAACGAGGGGGTGGGGGGGCGGAATGAGCAGTTCTTC.

There are a few counts of this clone. This chain uses TRBV5-4 with TRBJ1-3; 7 bases are a match to TRBD1. This CDR3 is built from 14 residues. With V trimmed by 2 bases and J by 8 bases, 7 bases remained unmatched. The germline V gene has CDR1 SGHNT and CDR2 YYREEE (reference sequence). CDR3 residues: CASSLERGLDTIYF. DNA of the CDR3: TGTGCCAGCAGCTTAGAAAGGGGGCTTGACACCATATATTTT.

This sequence joins TRBV4-2 and TRBJ2-3; 8 nucleotides line up with TRBD2. V lost 1 base, J lost 0 bases, and 9 bases stayed unmatched. The CDR3 is made up of 18 amino acids. CDR1 and CDR2 (germline): LGHNA, YNFKEQ. The CDR3 region has the DNA TGTGCCAGCAGCCAAGCCGAGCTGTTAGCGGGAAGCACAGATACGCAGTATTTT. This codes for CASSQAELLAGSTDTQYF.

The chain combines TRBV18 with TRBJ1-5; TRBD1 matches at 10 bases. Germline V gene sequence: CDR1 KGHSH, CDR2 LQKENI. With 6 bases clipped from V and 5 bases from J, the junction kept 4 bases outside the gene matches. The CDR3 contains 14 residues. CDR3 DNA sequence: TGTGCCAGCTCGGAGACAGGGGGCCATCAGCCCCAGCATTTT. It encodes CASSETGGHQPQHF.